One and the same sample provided the 21 T cell receptor beta chains below, sequenced in a study of blood T cell repertoires in COVID-19. Clones were sequenced by immunoSEQ multiplex PCR, and TCRdb holds only the in-frame ones, with some missing. The table has 150,000 or so clones, about 87% seen once. Sequenced input: peripheral blood. The receptors here all came from a human donor in a cohort sampled during active COVID-19.

This clone was seen once. The chain employs TRBV6-5 and TRBJ2-3; 12 bases fit TRBD2. The germline CDR1 and CDR2 sequences are MNHEY and SVGAGI. V lost 5 bases to trimming and J lost 11 bases; unmatched junction nucleotides: 11. The CDR3 has 15 amino acids. The CDR3 DNA follows: TGTGCCAGCAGTCAACCGGGACTAGCGGGTCAACGGCAGTATTTT. It specifies CASSQPGLAGQRQYF.

This clone has just one count. The chain uses TRBV9 and TRBJ1-6, with no clear D. The CDR3 runs to 14 residues. Deletions cut 2 bases from V and 2 bases from J, with 5 bases between. Per the germline V gene, CDR1 is SGDLS and CDR2 is YYNGEE. The CDR3 sequence: CASSVRAYNSPLHF. Here the CDR3 DNA reads TGTGCCAGCAGCGTTCGGGCCTATAATTCACCCCTCCACTTT.

The V call is TRBV14, the J call TRBJ1-2; D perhaps matches TRBD1 (5 bases). The CDR3 is 15 residues long. Germline lookup yields CDR1 SGHDN and CDR2 FVKESK. V was trimmed by 3 bases and J by 5 bases, leaving 16 bases between them. CDR3: CASSQYGAGGYGYTF. CDR3 in DNA: TGTGCCAGCAGCCAGTATGGGGCCGGGGGGTATGGCTACACCTTC.

The chain couples TRBV7-9 to TRBJ1-3, with D hard to call. Germline V gene lookup returns CDR1 SEHNR and CDR2 FQNEAQ (reference sequence). This CDR3 comprises 14 residues. V was clipped by 3 bases and J by 0 bases, with 6 bases between them. CDR3 coding DNA: TGTGCCAGCAGCTTTCTCCCCTCTGGAAACACCATATATTTT. Translating gives CASSFLPSGNTIYF. Looking up the rest from reference TRBV7-9 and TRBJ1-3 gives the full variable domain: DTGVSQNPRHKITKRGQNVTFRCDPISEHNRLYWYRQTLGQGPEFLTYFQNEAQLEKSRLLSDRFSAERPKGSFSTLEIQRTEQGDSAMYLCASSFLPSGNTIYFGEGSWLTVV.

V usage is TRBV6-6 and J usage is TRBJ1-3; possibly TRBD1 for D (6 bases). V was clipped by 8 bases and J by 3 bases, with 14 bases between them. The germline gives CDR1 MNHNY, CDR2 SVGAGI (reference sequence). The CDR3 spans 14 residues. Here the CDR3 DNA reads TGTGCCAGCGTCGGGGACACTCATGGAAACACCATATATTTT. It is translated as CASVGDTHGNTIYF.

This rearrangement joins TRBV12-5 to TRBJ2-1, with D uncertain. Germline loops: CDR1 LGHNT, CDR2 FRNRAP. Deletions cut 6 bases from V and 4 bases from J, with 4 bases between. This CDR3 comprises 11 residues. This CDR3 reads CASGQYNEQFF. The DNA of the CDR3 is TGTGCTAGTGGGCAGTACAATGAGCAGTTCTTC.

V gene TRBV5-1 combines with J gene TRBJ1-1; D call uncertain. The CDR3 is 13 residues long. From germline, CDR1 is SGHRS and CDR2 YFSETQ. The V end was cut by 7 bases, the J end by 0 bases, with 10 bases between. For the CDR3, the DNA is TGCGCCAGCCCGAGCCCCCTGAACACTGAAGCTTTCTTT. As protein: CASPSPLNTEAFF. Based on the CDR3 plus reference TRBV5-1 and TRBJ1-1, the full variable domain is KAGVTQTPRYLIKTRGQQVTLSCSPISGHRSVSWYQQTPGQGLQFLFEYFSETQRNKGNFPGRFSGRQFSNSRSEMNVSTLELGDSALYLCASPSPLNTEAFFGQGTRLTVV.

This clone was counted only a few times. J is TRBJ2-2 and V is TRBV3-1 (or the pseudogene TRBV3-2), with D perhaps matching TRBD2 (6 bases). The germline gives CDR1 LGHDT, CDR2 YNNKEL (reference sequence). CDR3 size: 18 residues. Trimming left V 1 base short and J 1 base short, with 16 bases between. The CDR3 sequence is CASSQGWGEWQNTGELFF. CDR3 DNA: TGTGCCAGCAGCCAAGGATGGGGGGAGTGGCAGAACACCGGGGAGCTGTTTTTT.

This clone was recorded only once. Other DNA variants within this sample encode the same CDR3. V is TRBV18 and J is TRBJ2-1; unclear D gene. Germline assignment: CDR1 KGHSH and CDR2 LQKENI. V lost 2 bases to trimming and J lost 4 bases, with 6 bases between them. CDR3 length: 13 amino acids. The CDR3 nucleotides read TGTGCCAGCTCACCAGGCCAGTACAATGAGCAGTTCTTC. Residues: CASSPGQYNEQFF.

The genes are TRBV27 and TRBJ1-6; D possibly corresponds to TRBD1 (6 bases). This CDR3 is built from 16 residues. Deletions cut 0 bases from V and 6 bases from J, with 12 bases between. The germline V gene encodes CDR1 MNHEY and CDR2 SMNVEV (reference sequence). The CDR3 here is CASSLSPGQFNSPLHF. The CDR3 DNA sequence: TGTGCCAGCAGTTTATCCCCCGGACAGTTTAATTCACCCCTCCACTTT.

The V and J genes are TRBV29-1 and TRBJ2-7; D is uncertain. Germline V gene lookup returns CDR1 SQVTM and CDR2 ANQGSEA. V lost 2 bases and J 2 bases, leaving 7 bases between the germline ends. This CDR3 comprises 12 residues. CDR3 coding DNA: TGCAGCGTTGAACAAGACACCTACGAGCAGTACTTC. It is translated as CSVEQDTYEQYF.

About this clone: Distinct nucleotide sequences in the sample also encode this CDR3. The chain combines TRBV5-4 with TRBJ2-3; possible D gene TRBD1, 6 bases. Germline values: CDR1 SGHNT, CDR2 YYREEE (reference sequence). The CDR3 is 14 amino acids. Trimming removed 0 bases from V and 2 bases from J, with 7 bases in between. CDR3 bases: TGTGCCAGCAGCTTGGAGGGGGTCACAGATACGCAGTATTTT. It yields the protein CASSLEGVTDTQYF.

The chain combines TRBV9 with TRBJ1-3; perhaps TRBD1 as D (6 bases). The CDR3 spans 17 residues. Germline-derived CDR1 and CDR2 are SGDLS and YYNGEE. V was pared by 0 bases and J by 0 bases, with 13 bases between. This CDR3 is CASSVAGTISSGNTIYF. The CDR3, as DNA: TGTGCCAGCAGCGTAGCCGGGACAATAAGCTCTGGAAACACCATATATTTT. Full variable domain (rest looked up from reference TRBV9 and TRBJ1-3): DSGVTQTPKHLITATGQRVTLRCSPRSGDLSVYWYQQSLDQGLQFLIQYYNGEERAKGNILERFSAQQFPDLHSELNLSSLELGDSALYFCASSVAGTISSGNTIYFGEGSWLTVV.

The DNA of the CDR3 is TGTGCCAGCAGTCCCGGGACTAGCGGGATGGTGCGAGAGACCCAGTACTTC. Translating gives CASSPGTSGMVRETQYF. The rearrangement uses TRBV5-8 and TRBJ2-5, with 13 bases identical to TRBD2. There are 17 residues in the CDR3. Losses at the gene ends were 5 bases for V and 4 bases for J; bases not matched to a gene: 11. Looked up from germline, CDR1 is SGHTS and CDR2 is YDEGEE.

The chain carries TRBV6-5 and TRBJ1-5; a weak D match, TRBD1 (5 bases). The CDR3 extends over 14 amino acids. Trimming removed 7 bases from V and 5 bases from J, with 15 bases in between. CDR1 and CDR2 (germline): MNHEY, SVGAGI. CDR3 protein: CASTGWGGDQPQHF. The DNA of the CDR3 is TGTGCCAGCACTGGATGGGGGGGGGATCAGCCCCAGCATTTT.

The chain combines TRBV5-8 with TRBJ1-3; maybe TRBD1 (6 bases). Deletions cut 0 bases from V and 3 bases from J, with 13 bases between. This CDR3 contains 16 residues. Germline V gene data show CDR1 as SGHTS and CDR2 as YDEGEE. The CDR3 sequence: CASSLAAGESGNTIYF. CDR3 bases: TGTGCCAGCAGCTTGGCGGCAGGGGAGAGTGGAAACACCATATATTTT.

This clone was seen more than once but under ten times. The V call is TRBV6-2 or TRBV6-3, the J call TRBJ2-1, with 8 bases lining up with TRBD2. The CDR3 runs 13 residues. Germline CDR1 is MNHEY and CDR2 is SVGEGT. With V trimmed by 4 bases and J by 9 bases, 5 bases remained unmatched. The CDR3: CASSLIAGIEQFF. CDR3 bases: TGTGCCAGCAGTTTGATAGCGGGAATTGAGCAGTTCTTC.

The J gene is TRBJ2-3, the V gene TRBV7-2, with TRBD2 identical over 7 bases. CDR3 length equals 16 residues. The germline V gene has CDR1 SGHTA and CDR2 FQGNSA. With 2 bases clipped from V and 4 bases from J, the junction kept 9 bases outside the gene matches. The CDR3: CASSLWGGKGPDTQYF. CDR3 coding DNA: TGTGCCAGCAGCTTATGGGGGGGGAAGGGGCCAGATACGCAGTATTTT.

This sequence joins TRBV7-9 and TRBJ2-3; no definite D call. This CDR3 has 15 residues. In germline, CDR1 is SEHNR, CDR2 FQNEAQ (reference sequence). V was shortened by 5 bases and J by 0 bases, with 12 bases between the two germline ends. CDR3: CASSVLKTSTDTQYF. CDR3 DNA: TGTGCCAGCAGCGTGTTGAAGACTAGCACAGATACGCAGTATTTT.

The chain couples TRBV7-2 to TRBJ1-5; no firm D call. This CDR3 comprises 14 residues. Germline loops: CDR1 SGHTA, CDR2 FQGNSA. Trimming took off 3 bases at V and 3 bases at J, with 9 bases between the two ends. The CDR3 nucleotides are TGTGCCAGCAGCTTCAGCGGGGACAATCAGCCCCAGCATTTT. Protein sequence: CASSFSGDNQPQHF. Looking up the rest from reference TRBV7-2 and TRBJ1-5 gives the full variable domain: GAGVSQSPSNKVTEKGKDVELRCDPISGHTALYWYRQSLGQGLEFLIYFQGNSAPDKSGLPSDRFSAERTGGSVSTLTIQRTQQEDSAVYLCASSFSGDNQPQHFGDGTRLSIL.

The chain is built from TRBV5-1 and TRBJ1-2; possible D gene TRBD1, 6 bases. Germline loops: CDR1 SGHRS, CDR2 YFSETQ. This CDR3 spans 16 amino acids. V was trimmed by 3 bases and J by 0 bases, leaving 15 bases between them. CDR3 in amino acids: CASSSGGREPNYGYTF. For the CDR3, the DNA is TGCGCCAGCAGCTCCGGGGGGCGGGAGCCTAACTATGGCTACACCTTC. The full variable domain, with the rest looked up from reference TRBV5-1 and TRBJ1-2, is KAGVTQTPRYLIKTRGQQVTLSCSPISGHRSVSWYQQTPGQGLQFLFEYFSETQRNKGNFPGRFSGRQFSNSRSEMNVSTLELGDSALYLCASSSGGREPNYGYTFGSGTRLTVV.